This paragraph covers one TCR beta chain sequence. Its cognate antigen is unknown. This sample stems from a study of cytomegalovirus exposure and HLA in healthy donors. Whole-study results and caveats: A later analysis reported that several of the most significant clusters appeared to be linked to common viral pathogens, among them Epstein-Barr virus.

CDR3 length: 15 residues. Per germline, CDR1 SGDLS and CDR2 YYNGEE. V trimming: 4 bases; J trimming: 2 bases; junction bases outside the gene matches: 6. The PCR used 60 Vbeta and 13 Jbeta primers. TCRdb's copy holds only in-frame clones and misses some; the assay was immunoSEQ multiplex PCR. The profile shows some 150,000 clones, more than 75% of them singletons. Material for sequencing was PBMCs. The receptor comes from a man aged 18 to 29 in good health and CMV-seropositive. The V gene is TRBV9, the J gene TRBJ2-7; 10 nucleotides agree with TRBD1. The CDR3 DNA follows: TGTGCCAGCAGCCCAGGACAGGGGGATACCTACGAGCAGTACTTC. Translation gives CASSPGQGDTYEQYF. Filled out from reference TRBV9 and TRBJ2-7, the complete variable domain reads DSGVTQTPKHLITATGQRVTLRCSPRSGDLSVYWYQQSLDQGLQFLIQYYNGEERAKGNILERFSAQQFPDLHSELNLSSLELGDSALYFCASSPGQGDTYEQYFGPGTRLTVT.